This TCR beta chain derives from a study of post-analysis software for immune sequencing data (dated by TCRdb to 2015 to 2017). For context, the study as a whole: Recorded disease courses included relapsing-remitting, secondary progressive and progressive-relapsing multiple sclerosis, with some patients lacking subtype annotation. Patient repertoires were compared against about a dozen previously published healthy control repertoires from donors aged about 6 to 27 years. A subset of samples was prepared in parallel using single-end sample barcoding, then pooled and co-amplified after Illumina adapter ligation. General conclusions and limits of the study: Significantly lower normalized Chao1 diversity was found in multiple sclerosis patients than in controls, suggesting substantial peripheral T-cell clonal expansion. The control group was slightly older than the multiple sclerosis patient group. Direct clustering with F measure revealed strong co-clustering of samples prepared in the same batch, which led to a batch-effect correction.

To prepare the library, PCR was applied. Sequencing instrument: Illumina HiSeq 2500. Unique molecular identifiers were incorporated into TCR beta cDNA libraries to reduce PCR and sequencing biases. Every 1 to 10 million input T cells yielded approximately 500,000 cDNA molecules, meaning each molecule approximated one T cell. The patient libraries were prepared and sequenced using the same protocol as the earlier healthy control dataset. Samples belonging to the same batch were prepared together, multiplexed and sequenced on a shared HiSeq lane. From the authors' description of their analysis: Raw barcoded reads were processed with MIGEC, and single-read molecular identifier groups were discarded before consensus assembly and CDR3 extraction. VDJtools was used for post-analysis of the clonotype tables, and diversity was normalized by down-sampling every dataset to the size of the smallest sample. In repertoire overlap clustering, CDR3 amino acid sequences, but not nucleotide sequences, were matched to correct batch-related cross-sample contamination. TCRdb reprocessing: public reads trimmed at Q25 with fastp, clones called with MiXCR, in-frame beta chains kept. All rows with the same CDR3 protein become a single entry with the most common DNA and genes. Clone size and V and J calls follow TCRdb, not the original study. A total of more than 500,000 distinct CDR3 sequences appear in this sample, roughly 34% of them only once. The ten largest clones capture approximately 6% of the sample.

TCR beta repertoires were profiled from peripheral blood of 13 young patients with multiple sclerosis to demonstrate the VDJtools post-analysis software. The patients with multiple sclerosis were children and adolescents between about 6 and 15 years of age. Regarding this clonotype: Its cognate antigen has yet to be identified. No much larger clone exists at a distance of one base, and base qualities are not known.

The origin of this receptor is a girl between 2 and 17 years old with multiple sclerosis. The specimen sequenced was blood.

The nucleotide sequence is TGTGCCAGCAGCTTGGACTTGGGACTAGCGGGGGGAAACAATGAGCAGTTCTTC. The translation is CASSLDLGLAGGNNEQFF. The sequence is built from TRBV5-6 and TRBJ2-1, with 15 bases in between that match TRBD2. The CDR3 covers 18 residues, taking in both the cysteine and the phenylalanine. CDR3 DNA only is kept here, 54 bases in frame from base 1. V is pruned by 0 bases and J by 5 bases, leaving 6 bases of the junction without a gene match. The germline V gene yields SGHDT for CDR1 and YYEEEE for CDR2.